This entry is about one TCR beta chain. These data belong to a study of T cell repertoires in cytomegalovirus infection. TCRdb analysed the reads with MiXCR anew, one entry per CDR3 protein. The data hold approximately 630,000 distinct CDR3 sequences, with roughly 26% observed a single time. The CDR3 has 13 residues. Germline CDR1 and CDR2: SGHRS and YFSETQ. V was pared by 4 bases and J by 5 bases, with 13 bases between. This chain connects TRBV5-1 to TRBJ2-7, with D perhaps matching TRBD1 or TRBD2 (5 bases each). The sequenced sample consisted of CD8+ T cells from PBMCs. This TCR was recovered from a human donor in good health (CMV status not recorded). Some clones in this sample may be carry-over from other donors' samples. The CDR3 nucleotides read TGCGCCAGCAGCACGGGACCTTCCAACGAGCAGTACTTC. Protein: CASSTGPSNEQYF.